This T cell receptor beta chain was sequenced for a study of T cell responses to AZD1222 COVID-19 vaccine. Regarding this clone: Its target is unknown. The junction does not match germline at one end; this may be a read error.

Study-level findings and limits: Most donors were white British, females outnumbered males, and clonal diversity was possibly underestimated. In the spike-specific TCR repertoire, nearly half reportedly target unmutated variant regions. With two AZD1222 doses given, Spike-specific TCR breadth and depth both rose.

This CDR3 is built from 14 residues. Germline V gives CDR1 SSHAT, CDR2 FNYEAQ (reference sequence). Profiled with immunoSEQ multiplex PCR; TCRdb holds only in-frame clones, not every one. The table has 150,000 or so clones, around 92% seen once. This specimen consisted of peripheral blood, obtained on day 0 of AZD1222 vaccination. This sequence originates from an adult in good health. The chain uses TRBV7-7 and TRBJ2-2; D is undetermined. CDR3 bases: TGTGCTAGCAGCTACGCAATGAACACCGGGGAGCTGTTTTTT. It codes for CASSYAMNTGELFF.